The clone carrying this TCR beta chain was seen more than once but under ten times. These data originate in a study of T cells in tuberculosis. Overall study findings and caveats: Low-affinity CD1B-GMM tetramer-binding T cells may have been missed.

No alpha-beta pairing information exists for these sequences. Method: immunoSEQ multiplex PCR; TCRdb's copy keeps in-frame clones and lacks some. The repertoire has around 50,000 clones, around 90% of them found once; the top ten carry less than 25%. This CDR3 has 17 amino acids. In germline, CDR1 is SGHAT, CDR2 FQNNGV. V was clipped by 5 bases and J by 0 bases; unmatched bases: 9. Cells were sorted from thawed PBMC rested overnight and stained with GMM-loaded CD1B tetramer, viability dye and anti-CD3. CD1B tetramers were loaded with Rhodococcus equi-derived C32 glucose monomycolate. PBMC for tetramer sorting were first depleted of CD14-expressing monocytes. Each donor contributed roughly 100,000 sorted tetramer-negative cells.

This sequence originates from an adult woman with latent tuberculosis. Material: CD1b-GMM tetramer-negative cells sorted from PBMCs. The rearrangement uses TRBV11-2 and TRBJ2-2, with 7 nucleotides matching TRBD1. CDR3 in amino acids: CASSPGGWQPNTGELFF. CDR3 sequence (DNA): TGTGCCAGCAGCCCAGGGGGTTGGCAGCCGAACACCGGGGAGCTGTTTTTT. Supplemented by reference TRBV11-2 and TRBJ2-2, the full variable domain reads EAGVAQSPRYKIIEKRQSVAFWCNPISGHATLYWYQQILGQGPKLLIQFQNNGVVDDSQLPKDRFSAERLKGVDSTLKIQPAKLEDSAVYLCASSPGGWQPNTGELFFGEGSRLTVL.